The present TCR beta chain was sequenced within a study of vaccination and CD4 T cells after COVID-19. Turning to the study itself: Overlapping spike peptides of SARS-CoV-2, HCoV-NL63, HCoV-OC43 and HCoV-229E stimulated the cells.

An Oncomine TCR Beta short-read assay was used to sequence the DNA from cultured CD4+ T cells. In TCRdb, the PCR reads were re-called with MiXCR into one record per CDR3 protein. This table holds 20,000 to 30,000 distinct CDR3 sequences, less than 65% found once. Findings and caveats of the study: With convalescent patients, a median roughly 87% of reactive clones emerged solely after vaccination. 304 of 307 vaccine-specific clones from convalescent patients were spike mono-reactive. Going from 21 to 38, median SARS-CoV-2-reactive clonotypes did not rise significantly.

Noted treatment: approximately 11-day PBMC culture with coronavirus spike peptide pools or control peptides (ViraFEST assay). Trimming cost V 1 base and J 6 bases, with 13 bases left between them. Germline V CDR1 and CDR2: DFQATT, SNEGSKA (reference sequence). This CDR3 spans 13 amino acids. This clonotype occurred a few times. Its target is unknown. The origin of this receptor is a human donor who had recovered from COVID-19. Input material: CD4+ T cells from blood, cultured in vitro. The chain has TRBV20-1 and TRBJ2-7; D tentatively fits TRBD1 or TRBD2 (5 bases each). CDR3 residues: CSARGGIDREQYF. CDR3 DNA sequence: TGCAGTGCTAGAGGGGGGATAGATCGCGAGCAGTACTTC.